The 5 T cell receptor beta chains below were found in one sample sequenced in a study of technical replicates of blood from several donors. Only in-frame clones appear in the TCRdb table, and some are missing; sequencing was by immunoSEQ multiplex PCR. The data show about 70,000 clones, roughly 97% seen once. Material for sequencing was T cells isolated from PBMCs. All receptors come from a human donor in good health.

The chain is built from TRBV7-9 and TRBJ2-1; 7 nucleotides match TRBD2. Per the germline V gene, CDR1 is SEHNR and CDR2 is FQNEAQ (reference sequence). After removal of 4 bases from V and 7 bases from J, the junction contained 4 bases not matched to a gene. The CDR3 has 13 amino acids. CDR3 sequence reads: CASSWGGLNEQFF. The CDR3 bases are TGTGCCAGCAGCTGGGGGGGGTTGAATGAGCAGTTCTTC.

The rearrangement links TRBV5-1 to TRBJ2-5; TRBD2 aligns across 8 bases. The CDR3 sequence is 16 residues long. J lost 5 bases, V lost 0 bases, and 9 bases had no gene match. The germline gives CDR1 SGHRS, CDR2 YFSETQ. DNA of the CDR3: TGCGCCAGCAGCTTGGTCTCAGCGGGAGATGATGAGACCCAGTACTTC. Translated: CASSLVSAGDDETQYF. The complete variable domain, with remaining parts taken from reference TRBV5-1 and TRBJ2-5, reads KAGVTQTPRYLIKTRGQQVTLSCSPISGHRSVSWYQQTPGQGLQFLFEYFSETQRNKGNFPGRFSGRQFSNSRSEMNVSTLELGDSALYLCASSLVSAGDDETQYFGPGTRLLVL.

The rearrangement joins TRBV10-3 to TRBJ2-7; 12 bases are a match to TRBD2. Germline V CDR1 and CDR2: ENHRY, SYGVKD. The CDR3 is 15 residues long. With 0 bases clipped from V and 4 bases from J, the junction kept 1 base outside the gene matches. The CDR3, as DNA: TGTGCCATCAGTGAGTCAACTAGCGGGGGGTACGAGCAGTACTTC. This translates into CAISESTSGGYEQYF.

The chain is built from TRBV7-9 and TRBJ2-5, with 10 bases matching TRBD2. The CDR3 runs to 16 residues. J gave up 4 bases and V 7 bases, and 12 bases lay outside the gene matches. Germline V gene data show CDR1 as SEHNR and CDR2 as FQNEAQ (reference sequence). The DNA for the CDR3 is TGTGCCAGCACCTGGGGTAGCGGGGGGCCGGGAGAGACCCAGTACTTC. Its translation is CASTWGSGGPGETQYF.

The CDR3 loop reads CAWRHGSRAPRGETQYF. The CDR3 region has the DNA TGTGCCTGGCGTCACGGTTCCAGGGCCCCCAGGGGGGAGACCCAGTACTTC. This chain joins TRBV30 and TRBJ2-5; 7 bases are a match to TRBD1. This CDR3 is built from 17 residues. Germline loops: CDR1 GTSNPN, CDR2 SVGIG (reference sequence). The V gene end was trimmed by 5 bases and the J gene end by 5 bases; junction bases not matched to a gene: 20.